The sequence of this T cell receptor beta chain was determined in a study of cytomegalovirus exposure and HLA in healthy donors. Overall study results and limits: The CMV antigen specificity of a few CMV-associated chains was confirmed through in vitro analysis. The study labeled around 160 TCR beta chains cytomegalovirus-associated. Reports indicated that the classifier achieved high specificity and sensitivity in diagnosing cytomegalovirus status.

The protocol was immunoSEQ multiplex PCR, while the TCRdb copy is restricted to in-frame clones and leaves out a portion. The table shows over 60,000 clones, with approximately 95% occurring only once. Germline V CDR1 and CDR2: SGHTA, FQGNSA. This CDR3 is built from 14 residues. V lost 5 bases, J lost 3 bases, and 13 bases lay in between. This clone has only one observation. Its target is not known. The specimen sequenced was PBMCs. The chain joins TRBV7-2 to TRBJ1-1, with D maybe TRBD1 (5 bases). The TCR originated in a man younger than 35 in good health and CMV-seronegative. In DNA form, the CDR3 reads TGTGCCAGCAGCGCAGGGTGGGTGGACACTGAAGCTTTCTTT. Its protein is CASSAGWVDTEAFF.